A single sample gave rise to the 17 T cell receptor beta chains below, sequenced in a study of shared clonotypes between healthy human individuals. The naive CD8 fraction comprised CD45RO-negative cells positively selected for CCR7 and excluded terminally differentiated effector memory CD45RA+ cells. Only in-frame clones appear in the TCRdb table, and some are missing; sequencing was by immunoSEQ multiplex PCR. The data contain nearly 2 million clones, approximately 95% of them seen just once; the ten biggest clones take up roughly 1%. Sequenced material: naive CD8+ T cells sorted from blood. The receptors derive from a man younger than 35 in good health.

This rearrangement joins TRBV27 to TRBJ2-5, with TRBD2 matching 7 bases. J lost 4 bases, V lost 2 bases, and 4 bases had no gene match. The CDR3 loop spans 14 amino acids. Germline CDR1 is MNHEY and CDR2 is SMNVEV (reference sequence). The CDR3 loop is CASSLREGLETQYF. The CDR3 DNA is TGTGCCAGCAGTTTAAGGGAGGGGTTAGAGACCCAGTACTTC.

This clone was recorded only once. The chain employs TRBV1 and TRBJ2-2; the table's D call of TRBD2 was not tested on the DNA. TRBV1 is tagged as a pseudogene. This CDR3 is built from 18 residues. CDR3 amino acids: CTSSEGLAGVQNTGELFF. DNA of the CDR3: TGCACCAGCAGCGAAGGACTAGCGGGGGTCCAGAACACCGGGGAGCTGTTTTTT.

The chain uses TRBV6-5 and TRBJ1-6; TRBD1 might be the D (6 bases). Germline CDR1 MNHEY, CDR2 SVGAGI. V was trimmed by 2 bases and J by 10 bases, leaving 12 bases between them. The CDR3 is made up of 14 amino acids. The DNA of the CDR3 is TGTGCCAGCAGTTACGTAGGCAGGGGCTCACCCCTCCACTTT. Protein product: CASSYVGRGSPLHF.

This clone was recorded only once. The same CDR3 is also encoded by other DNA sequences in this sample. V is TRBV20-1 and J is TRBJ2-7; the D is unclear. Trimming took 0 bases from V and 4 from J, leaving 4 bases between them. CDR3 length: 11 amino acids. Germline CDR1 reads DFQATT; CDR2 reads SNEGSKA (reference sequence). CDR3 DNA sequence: TGCAGTGCTAGAGAGGGATACGAGCAGTACTTC. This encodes CSAREGYEQYF.

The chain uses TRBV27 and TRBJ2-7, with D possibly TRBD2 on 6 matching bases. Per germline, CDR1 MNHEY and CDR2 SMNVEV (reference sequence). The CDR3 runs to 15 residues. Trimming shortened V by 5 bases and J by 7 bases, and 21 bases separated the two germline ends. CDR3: CASSLLRSGYWEQYF. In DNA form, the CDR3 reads TGTGCCAGCAGTCTTCTCCGGAGCGGGTATTGGGAGCAGTACTTC.

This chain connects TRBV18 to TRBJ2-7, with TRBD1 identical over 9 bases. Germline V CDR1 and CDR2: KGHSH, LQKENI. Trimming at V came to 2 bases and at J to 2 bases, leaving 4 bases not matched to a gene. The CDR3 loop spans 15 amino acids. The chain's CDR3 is CASSPKDRGTYEQYF. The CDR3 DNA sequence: TGTGCCAGCTCACCAAAGGACAGGGGCACCTACGAGCAGTACTTC.

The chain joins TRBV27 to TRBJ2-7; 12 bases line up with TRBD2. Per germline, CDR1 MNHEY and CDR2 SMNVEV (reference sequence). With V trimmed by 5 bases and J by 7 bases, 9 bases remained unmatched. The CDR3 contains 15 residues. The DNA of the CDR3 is TGTGCCAGCAGTCCGACTAGCGGGGGACGGAGGGAGCAGTACTTC. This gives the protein CASSPTSGGRREQYF.

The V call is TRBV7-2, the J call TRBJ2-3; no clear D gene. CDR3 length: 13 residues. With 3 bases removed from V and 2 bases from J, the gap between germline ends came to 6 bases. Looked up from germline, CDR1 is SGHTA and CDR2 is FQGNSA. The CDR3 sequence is CASSFWVTDTQYF. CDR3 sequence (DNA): TGTGCCAGCAGCTTTTGGGTCACAGATACGCAGTATTTT. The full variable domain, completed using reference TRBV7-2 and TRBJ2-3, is GAGVSQSPSNKVTEKGKDVELRCDPISGHTALYWYRQSLGQGLEFLIYFQGNSAPDKSGLPSDRFSAERTGGSVSTLTIQRTQQEDSAVYLCASSFWVTDTQYFGPGTRLTVL.

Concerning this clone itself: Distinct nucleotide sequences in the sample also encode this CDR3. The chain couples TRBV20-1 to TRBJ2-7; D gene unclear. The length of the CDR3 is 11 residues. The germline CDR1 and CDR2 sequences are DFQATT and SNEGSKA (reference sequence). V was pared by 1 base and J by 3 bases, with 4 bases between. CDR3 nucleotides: TGCAGTGCTAGAGGCTACTACGAGCAGTACTTC. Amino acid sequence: CSARGYYEQYF.

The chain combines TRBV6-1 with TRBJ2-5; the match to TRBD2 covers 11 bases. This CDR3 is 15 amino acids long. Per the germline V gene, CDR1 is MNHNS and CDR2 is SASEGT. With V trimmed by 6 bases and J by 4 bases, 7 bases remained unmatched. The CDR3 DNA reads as TGTGCCAGCAGCTCCGGGACTAGCGGAGGAGAGACCCAGTACTTC. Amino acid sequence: CASSSGTSGGETQYF.

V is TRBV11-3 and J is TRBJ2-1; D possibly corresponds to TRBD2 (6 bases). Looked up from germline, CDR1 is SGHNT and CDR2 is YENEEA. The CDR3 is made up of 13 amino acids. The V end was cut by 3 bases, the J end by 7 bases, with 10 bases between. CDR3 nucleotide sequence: TGTGCCAGCAGCTTTGGAGGGGCGAATGAGCAGTTCTTC. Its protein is CASSFGGANEQFF.

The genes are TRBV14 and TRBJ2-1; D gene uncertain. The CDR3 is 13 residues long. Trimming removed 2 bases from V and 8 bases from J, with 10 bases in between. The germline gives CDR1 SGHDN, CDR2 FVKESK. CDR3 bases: TGTGCCAGCAGCCAAAACGAGCGAGATGAGCAGTTCTTC. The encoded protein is CASSQNERDEQFF.

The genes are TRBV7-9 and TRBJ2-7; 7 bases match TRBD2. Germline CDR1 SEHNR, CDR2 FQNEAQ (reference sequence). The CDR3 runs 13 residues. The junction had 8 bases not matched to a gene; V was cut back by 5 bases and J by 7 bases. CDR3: CASSPPGGEEQYF. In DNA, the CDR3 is TGTGCCAGCAGCCCGCCGGGAGGAGAAGAGCAGTACTTC.

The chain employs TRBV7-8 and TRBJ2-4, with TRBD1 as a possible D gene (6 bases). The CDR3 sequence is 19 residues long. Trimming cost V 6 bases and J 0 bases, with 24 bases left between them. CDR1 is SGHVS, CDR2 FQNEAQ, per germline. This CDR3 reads CASSFHRVGADVAKNIQYF. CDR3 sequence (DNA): TGTGCCAGCAGTTTTCACAGGGTTGGGGCCGACGTAGCCAAAAACATTCAGTACTTC.

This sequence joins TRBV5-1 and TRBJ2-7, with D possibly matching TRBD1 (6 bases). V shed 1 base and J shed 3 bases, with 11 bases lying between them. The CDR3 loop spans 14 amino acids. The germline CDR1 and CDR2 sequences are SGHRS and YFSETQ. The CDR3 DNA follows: TGCGCCAGCAGCTTGATGGACAGATACTACGAGCAGTACTTC. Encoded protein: CASSLMDRYYEQYF.

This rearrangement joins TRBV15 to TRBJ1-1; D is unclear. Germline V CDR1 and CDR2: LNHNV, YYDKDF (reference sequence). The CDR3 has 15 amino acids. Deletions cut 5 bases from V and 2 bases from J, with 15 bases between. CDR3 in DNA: TGTGCCACCAGCCGGTATGAGAGCCTTAACACTGAAGCTTTCTTT. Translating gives CATSRYESLNTEAFF. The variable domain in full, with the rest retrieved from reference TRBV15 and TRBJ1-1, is DAMVIQNPRYQVTQFGKPVTLSCSQTLNHNVMYWYQQKSSQAPKLLFHYYDKDFNNEADTPDNFQSRRPNTSFCFLDIRSPGLGDTAMYLCATSRYESLNTEAFFGQGTRLTVV.

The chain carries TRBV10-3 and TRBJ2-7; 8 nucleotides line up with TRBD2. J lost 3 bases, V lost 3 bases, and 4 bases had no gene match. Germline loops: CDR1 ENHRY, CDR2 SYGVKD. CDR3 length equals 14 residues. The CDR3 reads CAISDGGTSYEQYF. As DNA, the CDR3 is TGTGCCATCAGTGACGGGGGGACTAGCTACGAGCAGTACTTC.